Presented here are 8 T cell receptor beta chains from one specimen sequenced in a study of T cell responses to AZD1222 COVID-19 vaccine. This table comes from immunoSEQ multiplex PCR, and its TCRdb copy is limited to in-frame clones, with some not included. The sample consists of around 130,000 clones, approximately 92% of them appearing once. Here the sequenced sample was peripheral blood, taken 28 days after the second AZD1222 dose. These TCRs come from an adult who received the AZD1222 COVID-19 vaccine.

The chain combines TRBV5-1 with TRBJ2-1; D uncertain. Germline CDR1 is SGHRS and CDR2 is YFSETQ. V gave up 1 base and J gave up 7 bases, with 12 bases separating them. The CDR3 has 14 amino acids. The CDR3 loop reads CASSLYASTNEQFF. The DNA of the CDR3 is TGCGCCAGCAGCTTGTACGCTAGTACAAATGAGCAGTTCTTC.

The chain recombines TRBV7-8 with TRBJ2-5; 9 positions agree with TRBD2. Germline assignment: CDR1 SGHVS and CDR2 FQNEAQ. With 5 bases clipped from V and 4 bases from J, the junction kept 5 bases outside the gene matches. The CDR3 has 14 residues. The CDR3 nucleotides are TGTGCCAGCAGCCGCGGGAGGGCCTTAGAGACCCAGTACTTC. It translates to CASSRGRALETQYF. The whole variable domain, remainder taken from reference TRBV7-8 and TRBJ2-5, is GAGVSQSPRYKVAKRGQDVALRCDPISGHVSLFWYQQALGQGPEFLTYFQNEAQLDKSGLPSDRFFAERPEGSVSTLKIQRTQQEDSAVYLCASSRGRALETQYFGPGTRLLVL.

The gene calls are TRBV7-9 and TRBJ1-6; no firm D call. The CDR3 sequence is 13 residues long. V was trimmed by 4 bases and J by 6 bases, leaving 7 bases between them. Germline V gene data show CDR1 as SEHNR and CDR2 as FQNEAQ (reference sequence). CDR3 in amino acids: CASSSGLNSPLHF. CDR3 nucleotide sequence: TGTGCCAGCAGCTCCGGACTTAATTCACCCCTCCACTTT.

The rearrangement uses TRBV3-1 (or the pseudogene TRBV3-2) and TRBJ1-2; no reliable D call. V gave up 1 base and J gave up 8 bases, with 14 bases separating them. Germline CDR1 reads LGHDT; CDR2 reads YNNKEL (reference sequence). This CDR3 has 14 residues. The CDR3 protein is CASSQGDRQPGYTF. In DNA form, the CDR3 reads TGTGCCAGCAGCCAAGGGGATAGGCAGCCCGGCTACACCTTC.

V gene TRBV18 combines with J gene TRBJ1-1, with D uncertain. With 4 bases removed from V and 1 base from J, the gap between germline ends came to 10 bases. This CDR3 region has 14 residues. Germline CDR1 and CDR2: KGHSH and LQKENI. Written as DNA, the CDR3 is TGTGCCAGCTCACGAAGCAGAGAGAACACTGAAGCTTTCTTT. Amino acids: CASSRSRENTEAFF.

This chain links TRBV27 with TRBJ1-1; the D is unclear. V was pared by 1 base and J by 3 bases, with 9 bases between. The CDR3 totals 14 residues. Germline V lookup: CDR1 MNHEY, CDR2 SMNVEV (reference sequence). This CDR3 reads CASSLFGADTEAFF. In nucleotides, the CDR3 is TGTGCCAGCAGTTTATTCGGAGCGGACACTGAAGCTTTCTTT.

The chain is built from TRBV18 and TRBJ2-6; tentatively, D is TRBD1 (6 bases). This CDR3 has 17 residues. Per germline, CDR1 KGHSH and CDR2 LQKENI. Trimming shortened V by 4 bases and J by 1 base, and 14 bases separated the two germline ends. This CDR3 reads CASSQAGQYSGANVLTF. CDR3 DNA: TGTGCCAGCTCACAGGCCGGACAGTATTCTGGGGCCAACGTCCTGACTTTC.

The V call is TRBV6-5, the J call TRBJ1-1; possible D gene TRBD1, 6 bases. There are 15 residues in the CDR3. The germline CDR1 and CDR2 sequences are MNHEY and SVGAGI. With 6 bases removed from V and 1 base from J, the gap between germline ends came to 15 bases. The CDR3 sequence: CASRYGGAGNTEAFF. The CDR3 bases are TGTGCCAGCAGGTACGGGGGCGCGGGGAACACTGAAGCTTTCTTT.